This entry is about one T cell receptor (beta chain). Sequencing was performed with immunoSEQ multiplex PCR; in TCRdb, only in-frame clones are kept and a portion is missing. Of more than 35,000 clones listed, approximately 90% are singletons. The sample originates from a study of T cell changes during pregnancy in multiple sclerosis. Germline values: CDR1 ENHRY, CDR2 SYGVKD. This CDR3 spans 14 amino acids. V shed 3 bases and J 5 bases; nucleotides not matched to a gene: 6. This chain joins TRBV10-3 and TRBJ1-2; 7 bases fit TRBD1. This receptor was obtained from a female donor in good health, enrolled as a control in a pregnancy study. The sequenced sample was CD8+ T cells from peripheral blood mononuclear cells, obtained after pregnancy. CDR3 amino acids: CAISDSRDRYGYTF. The CDR3 DNA reads as TGTGCCATCAGTGATAGTAGGGACAGATATGGCTACACCTTC.